This TCR beta chain was observed in a study of T cell responses to AZD1222 COVID-19 vaccine. The study's findings and limits: Unmutated regions of variants are reportedly targeted by nearly half of spike-specific TCRs. The repertoires were collected only after the peak T cell response.

Germline V CDR1 and CDR2: LNHDA, SQIVND (reference sequence). V was shortened by 1 base and J by 5 bases, with 8 bases between the two germline ends. The CDR3 loop spans 13 amino acids. With respect to this clone: Its cognate antigen is unknown.

Measured with immunoSEQ multiplex PCR; TCRdb has only the in-frame clones, and not every one. The sample shows more than 95,000 clones, 84% of them seen only once. The receptor was isolated from an adult who received the AZD1222 COVID-19 vaccine. The V and J genes are TRBV19 and TRBJ1-1; D is undetermined. This sample comprised peripheral blood, obtained 28 days after the second AZD1222 dose. The CDR3 DNA is TGTGCCAGTAGTATAGGGTTGGCAACTGAAGCTTTCTTT. Protein product: CASSIGLATEAFF.